The present T cell receptor (beta chain) was sequenced within a study of human T cells and chemical hapten exposure. Looking at the study overall: Weekly scalp doses of diphenylcyclopropenone were given to patients during the approximately 25-week study. Cases of alopecia areata, totalis or universalis occurred in a predominantly female patient group.

The sample holds many counts of this clonotype. Time point noted: pre-sensitization, week 0. Noted treatment: therapeutic diphenylcyclopropenone sensitization with weekly scalp DPC. Whole blood that had not been fractionated was the source of extracted total RNA. Per germline, CDR1 SEHNR and CDR2 FQNEAQ (reference sequence). Trimming left V 1 base short and J 7 bases short, with 4 bases between. The CDR3 loop spans 11 amino acids. TCRdb re-called the RACE reads with MiXCR, one entry per CDR3 protein. The sample holds about 300,000 distinct CDR3 sequences; about 5% are singletons and the top ten take more than 8%.

The TCR originated in a woman between 18 and 29 years old with alopecia areata. Some clones in this sample may be carry-over from other donors' samples. J is TRBJ1-1 and V is TRBV7-9; no reliable D call. Sequenced here: whole blood, sampled in connection with sensitization to the hapten diphenylcyclopropenone (DPC). CDR3 loop: CASSLDYEAFF. For the CDR3, the DNA is TGTGCCAGCAGCTTAGATTATGAAGCTTTCTTT.